This T cell receptor beta chain was identified during a study of blood T cell repertoires in COVID-19. About the research overall: The analysed material was cDNA or gDNA that came from T cells, B-cell-depleted T cells, or PBMCs.

The data were produced by immunoSEQ multiplex PCR, yet TCRdb's version contains in-frame clones alone and is incomplete. The sample holds under 250,000 clones, 75% to 85% seen once. This CDR3 region has 14 residues. Trimming stripped 5 bases from V and 3 bases from J, with 10 bases between. CDR1 and CDR2 from the germline V gene are MNHEY and SMNVEV (reference sequence). This clonotype originated in a human donor in a cohort sampled during active COVID-19. The specimen sequenced was peripheral blood. J is TRBJ1-4 and V is TRBV27; D is unclear. CDR3 nucleotides: TGTGCCAGCAGTAGAATCGGGGCTAATGAAAAACTGTTTTTT. Its protein product is CASSRIGANEKLFF.